Described below is a single T cell receptor beta chain sequence and its context. Its antigen is currently unknown. The CDR3 spans 15 residues. Germline trimming cut 4 bases from V and 5 bases from J; bases unmatched to any gene: 10. Germline CDR1 LNHDA, CDR2 SQIVND (reference sequence). The sample is drawn from a study of T cells in localized non-small cell lung cancer. Notes on the study in general: Of the top 100 tumor clones, median around 62 were in adjacent lung, approximately 28 among its top 100. Greater T cell density in blood accompanied longer overall survival. Tumor samples were not multi-region, leaving intratumor heterogeneity unexcluded.

Here immunoSEQ multiplex PCR was the method, and the copy in TCRdb shows in-frame clones only, minus some. The sample records about 78,000 clones, about four fifths being singletons. The V call is TRBV19, the J call TRBJ2-5, with 7 bases fitting TRBD1. The input for sequencing was peripheral blood, taken before any cancer treatment. This receptor was identified in a man between 40 and 75 years old with stage I lung adenocarcinoma. CDR3 DNA sequence: TGTGCCAGTAGTAAGCCAACAGGGGCTCGGGAGACCCAGTACTTC. As protein: CASSKPTGARETQYF.